The T cell receptor beta chain under discussion was sequenced for a study of shared clonotypes between healthy human individuals. The assay was immunoSEQ multiplex PCR, and TCRdb's table has in-frame clones only and misses some. The sample carries 600,000 or so clones, nearly 98% recorded once. J was trimmed by 2 bases and V by 3 bases; bases with no gene match: 5. Germline V gene lookup returns CDR1 LNHDA and CDR2 SQIVND (reference sequence). This CDR3 comprises 15 residues. CD45RO negativity and positive selection for CCR7 defined naive CD8 cells, a population that excluded terminally differentiated effector memory CD45RA+ cells.

The sample comprised naive CD8+ T cells sorted from blood. This clonotype was sampled from a young man in good health. The chain uses TRBV19 and TRBJ2-3; the match to TRBD1 covers 7 bases. The CDR3 region has the DNA TGTGCCAGTAGTATGGGGACAGCAAACACAGATACGCAGTATTTT. Its protein product is CASSMGTANTDTQYF.